The T cell receptor (beta chain) described here comes from a study of spatial heterogeneity in lung cancer. Study at large: A consistent excess of beta-chain over alpha-chain sequences was detected. The average count in raw reads for each unique TCR and UMI combination exceeded 9.5 appearances.

Time point here: sample taken at primary tumor resection. Unsorted whole RNA of tumor, nontumor lung or frozen PBMC was sequenced. The donors, about 78 patients with untreated early-stage non-small cell lung cancer, provided the samples. Using its own MiXCR run on the 5' RACE reads, TCRdb lists one record per CDR3 protein. The sample holds about 85,000 distinct CDR3 sequences; approximately 21% are singletons and the top ten take less than 7.5%. CDR1 and CDR2 from the germline V gene are SGHRS and YFSETQ. This CDR3 comprises 13 residues. V was clipped by 1 base and J by 3 bases, with 7 bases between them. General study results and limits: In blood, ubiquitous expanded tumor TCRs appeared more at resection than follow-up.

Ten or more counts support this clonotype. Its specificity is not known. This sequence joins TRBV5-1 and TRBJ1-2; no definite D call. The TCR sequence derives from a male donor with early-stage non-small cell lung cancer. This sample comprised PBMCs, obtained at surgery. CDR3 sequence reads: CASSLSVDYGYTF. In DNA, the CDR3 is TGCGCCAGCAGCTTGTCGGTCGACTATGGCTACACCTTC.